The 32 T cell receptor beta chains below come from one sample, sequenced in a study of T cell repertoires in cytomegalovirus infection. TCRdb processed the reads anew with MiXCR; each CDR3 protein has one entry. The data show 100,000 or so distinct CDR3 sequences, with 23% seen just once and roughly 43% held by the top ten. Sequencing input: CD8+ T cells from PBMCs. The receptors derive from a human donor in good health (CMV status not recorded). Some clones in this sample may be carry-over from other donors' samples.

The rearrangement uses TRBV20-1 and TRBJ2-1; D uncertain. Trimming stripped 3 bases from V and 6 bases from J, with 6 bases between. The CDR3 is 11 amino acids. The germline CDR1 and CDR2 sequences are DFQATT and SNEGSKA (reference sequence). The CDR3 DNA sequence: TGCAGTGCTAGCTACCTCAATGAGCAGTTCTTC. Amino acids: CSASYLNEQFF.

The rearrangement joins TRBV7-9 to TRBJ2-2; D is unclear. With 8 bases removed from V and 5 bases from J, the gap between germline ends came to 12 bases. In germline, CDR1 is SEHNR, CDR2 FQNEAQ (reference sequence). There are 13 residues in the CDR3. CDR3 in amino acids: CASGAGGTGELFF. Written as DNA, the CDR3 is TGTGCCAGCGGCGCTGGTGGGACCGGGGAGCTGTTTTTT.

About this clonotype: This may stem from a read error, because a much larger clone lies one nucleotide away. The chain couples TRBV7-3 to TRBJ2-7, with 8 bases aligning to TRBD1. Per germline, CDR1 SGHTA and CDR2 FQGTGA. CDR3 length: 15 residues. This CDR3 is CAGSLLAGQVYEQYF. In DNA, the CDR3 is TGTGCCGGCAGCTTATTGGCGGGACAGGTCTACGAGCAGTACTTC.

The V call is TRBV5-1, the J call TRBJ1-1, with D uncertain. This CDR3 is built from 14 residues. V was trimmed by 3 bases and J by 0 bases, leaving 9 bases between them. The germline V gene encodes CDR1 SGHRS and CDR2 YFSETQ. CDR3 residues: CASSWRGLNTEAFF. DNA of the CDR3: TGCGCCAGCAGCTGGAGAGGGTTGAACACTGAAGCTTTCTTT.

This clonotype was seen at least ten times. The chain combines TRBV12-3 or TRBV12-4 with TRBJ2-7; a weak D match, TRBD2 (6 bases). This CDR3 is 14 amino acids long. Trimming stripped 5 bases from V and 0 bases from J, with 11 bases between. The CDR3 DNA is TGTGCCAGCAGTCATCAGACTAGCTCCTACGAGCAGTACTTC. This translates into CASSHQTSSYEQYF.

This clonotype was observed a few times. The chain combines TRBV6-2 or TRBV6-3 with TRBJ2-7, with 15 bases matching TRBD2. Germline-derived CDR1 and CDR2 are MNHEY and SVGEGT. CDR3 length: 16 residues. Trimming at V came to 6 bases and at J to 2 bases, leaving 5 bases not matched to a gene. As DNA, the CDR3 is TGTGCCAGCAGACCGGGACTAGCGGGAGGACCCTACGAGCAGTACTTC. Translated: CASRPGLAGGPYEQYF.

V usage is TRBV15 and J usage is TRBJ2-7; 12 positions match TRBD2. CDR1 LNHNV and CDR2 YYDKDF come from the germline V gene (reference sequence). V lost 5 bases to trimming and J lost 4 bases; unmatched junction nucleotides: 9. CDR3 length: 16 amino acids. The CDR3 protein is CATSGETSGRGYEQYF. DNA for the CDR3: TGTGCCACCAGCGGGGAGACTAGCGGGAGAGGATACGAGCAGTACTTC.

The rearrangement joins TRBV20-1 to TRBJ2-7, with 8 positions matching TRBD2. This CDR3 has 14 residues. The V gene end was trimmed by 0 bases and the J gene end by 2 bases; junction bases not matched to a gene: 3. Germline V CDR1 and CDR2: DFQATT, SNEGSKA (reference sequence). CDR3 sequence reads: CSARDLREAYEQYF. The CDR3 DNA follows: TGCAGTGCTAGAGATCTGCGGGAGGCCTACGAGCAGTACTTC.

A remark on this clonotype: It may be a read error: a sequence one base away is much more abundant. The chain employs TRBV7-2 and TRBJ1-2; D call uncertain. The CDR3 extends over 15 amino acids. Trimming removed 4 bases from V and 3 bases from J, with 15 bases in between. Per germline, CDR1 SGHTA and CDR2 FQGNSA. CDR3 coding DNA: TGTGCCAGCAGCTCGTCAAGGGAGAGGTACTATGGCTACACCTTC. Its protein is CASSSSRERYYGYTF.

The chain employs TRBV10-1 and TRBJ2-5; 8 nucleotides agree with TRBD1. The CDR3 totals 17 residues. V lost 6 bases, J lost 5 bases, and 17 bases stayed unmatched. Germline CDR1 reads WNHNN; CDR2 reads SYGVQD (reference sequence). CDR3 sequence: CASSDPTGQGITETQYF. CDR3 in DNA: TGCGCCAGCAGCGATCCTACCGGACAGGGAATTACCGAGACCCAGTACTTC.

The chain recombines TRBV28 with TRBJ1-1; the D is unclear. This CDR3 comprises 11 residues. The germline gives CDR1 MDHEN, CDR2 SYDVKM. V was cut by 6 bases and J by 4 bases, with 6 bases left in between. In DNA, the CDR3 is TGTGCCAGCAGCAGGACCACTGAAGCTTTCTTT. Encoded protein: CASSRTTEAFF.

V gene TRBV12-3 or TRBV12-4 combines with J gene TRBJ2-5; D gene uncertain. This CDR3 is 12 amino acids long. Trimming removed 4 bases at V and 2 bases at J, with 5 bases between. CDR3: CASSYLQETQYF. DNA of the CDR3: TGTGCCAGCAGTTATCTACAAGAGACCCAGTACTTC.

This clonotype has only a few counts. The chain joins TRBV5-4 to TRBJ2-1, with 9 nucleotides matching TRBD2. The germline V gene has CDR1 SGHNT and CDR2 YYREEE (reference sequence). With 0 bases clipped from V and 7 bases from J, the junction kept 5 bases outside the gene matches. CDR3 size: 15 residues. CDR3 coding DNA: TGTGCCAGCAGCTTGGTGGCGGGAGGGGAAAATGAGCAGTTCTTC. Its translation is CASSLVAGGENEQFF.

The chain couples TRBV15 to TRBJ2-7; a weak D match, TRBD2 (5 bases). CDR1 is LNHNV, CDR2 YYDKDF, per germline (reference sequence). The CDR3 is 15 residues long. The V gene lost 6 bases and the J gene lost 3 bases, with 18 bases spanning the gap. This CDR3 is CATSRLYGRDYEQYF. DNA of the CDR3: TGTGCCACCAGTAGGTTATACGGTCGGGACTACGAGCAGTACTTC.

This clonotype was seen a few times. The chain employs TRBV11-2 and TRBJ1-1; D may be TRBD1 (5 bases). The CDR3 is 15 residues long. The germline gives CDR1 SGHAT, CDR2 FQNNGV. V lost 5 bases to trimming and J lost 3 bases, with 16 bases between them. The CDR3 region is CASSPWEGTYTEAFF. CDR3 sequence (DNA): TGTGCCAGCAGCCCCTGGGAAGGGACGTACACTGAAGCTTTCTTT. Full variable domain (rest looked up from reference TRBV11-2 and TRBJ1-1): EAGVAQSPRYKIIEKRQSVAFWCNPISGHATLYWYQQILGQGPKLLIQFQNNGVVDDSQLPKDRFSAERLKGVDSTLKIQPAKLEDSAVYLCASSPWEGTYTEAFFGQGTRLTVV.

This clonotype was counted once. This chain connects TRBV9 to TRBJ2-3, with D perhaps being TRBD1 or TRBD2 (5 bases each). The germline V and J ends were trimmed by 4 bases and 0 bases, with 12 bases remaining between them. Looked up from germline, CDR1 is SGDLS and CDR2 is YYNGEE. This CDR3 contains 15 residues. The CDR3 sequence: CASSSNWDSTDTQYF. The CDR3 region has the DNA TGTGCCAGCAGCTCAAATTGGGACAGCACAGATACGCAGTATTTT. The whole variable domain, remainder taken from reference TRBV9 and TRBJ2-3, is DSGVTQTPKHLITATGQRVTLRCSPRSGDLSVYWYQQSLDQGLQFLIQYYNGEERAKGNILERFSAQQFPDLHSELNLSSLELGDSALYFCASSSNWDSTDTQYFGPGTRLTVL.

In its sample, this clonotype was seen many times. The chain joins TRBV7-2 to TRBJ2-7; TRBD2 is a possible D gene (5 bases). With 1 base removed from V and 3 bases from J, the gap between germline ends came to 13 bases. The CDR3 is made up of 15 amino acids. CDR1 is SGHTA, CDR2 FQGNSA, per germline. The CDR3 loop reads CASSLVPGMLYEQYF. The CDR3 nucleotides read TGTGCCAGCAGCTTAGTTCCGGGGATGCTCTACGAGCAGTACTTC. The entire variable domain, with the rest obtained from reference TRBV7-2 and TRBJ2-7, is as follows: GAGVSQSPSNKVTEKGKDVELRCDPISGHTALYWYRQSLGQGLEFLIYFQGNSAPDKSGLPSDRFSAERTGGSVSTLTIQRTQQEDSAVYLCASSLVPGMLYEQYFGPGTRLTVT.

This clonotype was picked up many times. This chain uses TRBV7-3 with TRBJ2-1, with D possibly matching TRBD1 (5 bases). Germline-derived CDR1 and CDR2 are SGHTA and FQGTGA. The CDR3 loop spans 20 amino acids. Between the trimmed V and J ends, which lost 5 bases and 0 bases, there was a span of 26 bases. CDR3 DNA sequence: TGTGCCAGCAGCCATACCGGCTACCTACTGGGCAGGGTCTCCTACAATGAGCAGTTCTTC. It yields the protein CASSHTGYLLGRVSYNEQFF.

The rearrangement uses TRBV7-9 and TRBJ1-1; D gene uncertain. The CDR3 runs 15 residues. Trimming stripped 3 bases from V and 0 bases from J, with 11 bases between. The germline CDR1 and CDR2 sequences are SEHNR and FQNEAQ (reference sequence). CDR3 DNA sequence: TGTGCCAGCAGCTTCCCTAGTGGGGTGAACACTGAAGCTTTCTTT. Its translation is CASSFPSGVNTEAFF.

The chain is built from TRBV6-1 and TRBJ2-7; D gene uncertain. The CDR3 is 11 amino acids. The germline V gene has CDR1 MNHNS and CDR2 SASEGT. Trimming removed 8 bases at V and 7 bases at J, with 12 bases between. The CDR3 here is CASSPGAEQYF. The CDR3 DNA sequence: TGTGCCAGCTCTCCCGGCGCAGAGCAGTACTTC.

As concerns this clonotype: A much larger clone sits a single nucleotide away, making a read error possible. The chain joins TRBV7-6 to TRBJ2-5; D may correspond to TRBD1 or TRBD2 (5 bases each). This CDR3 spans 14 amino acids. Per the germline V gene, CDR1 is SGHVS and CDR2 is FNYEAQ. The CDR3: CANSPPGRVETQYF. The CDR3 bases are TGTGCCAACAGCCCCCCGGGGCGGGTAGAGACCCAGTACTTC.

CDR3 sequence: CATREDSYNEQFF. CDR3 coding DNA: TGTGCCACCAGGGAGGATTCCTACAATGAGCAGTTCTTC. The chain carries TRBV15 and TRBJ2-1; tentatively, D is TRBD2 (5 bases). Germline CDR1 LNHNV, CDR2 YYDKDF (reference sequence). Trimming took 6 bases from V and 1 from J, leaving 7 bases between them. This CDR3 contains 13 residues.

This clonotype was counted ten times or more. This chain links TRBV7-2 with TRBJ2-7; D is unresolved. Trimming left V 1 base short and J 4 bases short, with 5 bases between. CDR1 is SGHTA, CDR2 FQGNSA, per germline. This CDR3 is built from 12 residues. For the CDR3, the DNA is TGTGCCAGCAGCTTAGATCTATACGAGCAGTACTTC. It specifies CASSLDLYEQYF. Together with reference TRBV7-2 and TRBJ2-7, the CDR3 gives the full variable domain: GAGVSQSPSNKVTEKGKDVELRCDPISGHTALYWYRQSLGQGLEFLIYFQGNSAPDKSGLPSDRFSAERTGGSVSTLTIQRTQQEDSAVYLCASSLDLYEQYFGPGTRLTVT.

The V gene is TRBV28, the J gene TRBJ1-1; D is unclear. The CDR3 extends over 16 amino acids. V lost 3 bases, J lost 6 bases, and 20 bases lay in between. Per the germline V gene, CDR1 is MDHEN and CDR2 is SYDVKM. The CDR3 spells CASSFPRLRLEAEAFF. The CDR3 DNA follows: TGTGCCAGCAGTTTCCCTAGACTCCGCTTGGAAGCTGAAGCTTTCTTT.

With respect to this clonotype: This may stem from a read error, because a much larger clone lies one nucleotide away. The rearrangement uses TRBV7-2 and TRBJ1-4; 7 bases agree with TRBD1. The CDR3 sequence is 16 residues long. The germline gives CDR1 SGHTA, CDR2 FQGNSA. CDR3 protein: CASSSGQVRTNEILFF. Written as DNA, the CDR3 is TGTGCCAGCAGCTCAGGACAGGTCCGAACTAATGAAATACTGTTTTTT.

CDR3 sequence reads: CASSPPKGARYEQYF. The DNA for the CDR3 is TGTGCCAGCAGTCCCCCGAAGGGGGCGAGATACGAGCAGTACTTC. The V call is TRBV27, the J call TRBJ2-7; 7 positions agree with TRBD1. Germline V gene lookup returns CDR1 MNHEY and CDR2 SMNVEV (reference sequence). The J segment lost 4 bases and the V segment lost 5 bases, leaving 11 bases of the junction unmatched. The CDR3 is 15 residues long.

This clonotype was picked up many times. This sequence joins TRBV7-2 and TRBJ2-7; 12 bases are a match to TRBD2. Germline V gene sequence: CDR1 SGHTA, CDR2 FQGNSA. V gave up 5 bases and J gave up 0 bases; unmatched junction bases: 2. CDR3 size: 15 residues. CDR3 coding DNA: TGTGCCAGCAGCATGACTAGCGGGAGCTCCTACGAGCAGTACTTC. Its translation: CASSMTSGSSYEQYF.

The V call is TRBV7-6, the J call TRBJ2-1; D perhaps matches TRBD1 (6 bases). Germline V gene data show CDR1 as SGHVS and CDR2 as FNYEAQ. Trimming removed 0 bases from V and 2 bases from J, with 11 bases in between. The CDR3 is 16 amino acids. CDR3: CASSLASTGTYNEQFF. CDR3 sequence (DNA): TGTGCCAGCAGCTTAGCAAGCACAGGGACCTACAATGAGCAGTTCTTC.

J is TRBJ1-6 and V is TRBV19; TRBD1 matches at 11 bases. Germline assignment: CDR1 LNHDA and CDR2 SQIVND (reference sequence). The CDR3 runs 15 residues. J lost 8 bases, V lost 5 bases, and 5 bases had no gene match. The CDR3 nucleotides are TGTGCCAGTAGTCCCGGACAGGGGGCAGATTCACCCCTCCACTTT. Encoded protein: CASSPGQGADSPLHF. Full variable domain (rest looked up from reference TRBV19 and TRBJ1-6): DGGITQSPKYLFRKEGQNVTLSCEQNLNHDAMYWYRQDPGQGLRLIYYSQIVNDFQKGDIAEGYSVSREKKESFPLTVTSAQKNPTAFYLCASSPGQGADSPLHFGNGTRLTVT.

This clonotype was detected many times. The chain couples TRBV7-6 to TRBJ1-1, with D possibly matching TRBD1 (5 bases). The CDR3 contains 18 residues. Trimming stripped 5 bases from V and 0 bases from J, with 22 bases between. CDR1 and CDR2 from the germline V gene are SGHVS and FNYEAQ. The CDR3 reads CASSPLGTDYFMNTEAFF. The CDR3 DNA is TGTGCCAGCAGCCCCCTTGGGACGGACTATTTTATGAACACTGAAGCTTTCTTT.

The CDR3 region has the DNA TGTGCCAGCAGCCTCGGGACAGGACTTAATCAGCCCCAGCATTTT. This sequence encodes CASSLGTGLNQPQHF. The gene calls are TRBV13 and TRBJ1-5; 8 nucleotides match TRBD1. CDR1 is PRHDT, CDR2 FYEKMQ, per germline (reference sequence). The CDR3 covers 15 residues. The V segment lost 5 bases and the J segment 4 bases; nucleotides outside the gene matches: 7.

This clonotype showed up many times. One junction end does not reproduce the germline sequence, and a read error may be involved. V and J are TRBV6-5 and TRBJ1-6; tentatively, D is TRBD1 (5 bases). The CDR3 is 15 amino acids. Germline values: CDR1 MNHEY, CDR2 SVGAGI. The CDR3 DNA reads TGTGCCAGCAGTTACGGGGGAGGAGTTACTTCACCCCTCCACTTC. This sequence encodes CASSYGGGVTSPLHF.